The 32 T cell receptor beta chains listed next were all sequenced from one sample in a study of persistence of HIV-infected CD4 T cells. The antigens of these receptors remain unknown. This was the immunoSEQ version 4 assay in survey mode. Clones were sequenced by immunoSEQ multiplex PCR, and TCRdb holds only the in-frame ones, with some missing. The sample records roughly 28,000 clones, roughly three quarters being singletons. Stimulation used about 10 ug/mL lysate from CMV-infected fibroblasts. Sorted nonresponding memory CD4+ T cells were CD40L-negative, CD69-negative, CD45RO-high. Here the sequenced sample was CD4+ T cells sorted from PBMCs after approximately 19-hour stimulation, taken from a patient who received antiretroviral therapy. These receptors all stem from an adult woman with HIV who was CMV-seropositive.

The CDR3 bases are TGCGCCAGCAGCGCGGGACACTCGAACACTGAAGCTTTCTTT. It codes for CASSAGHSNTEAFF. The rearrangement joins TRBV5-1 to TRBJ1-1; a possible D gene is TRBD1 (6 bases). Germline V gene lookup returns CDR1 SGHRS and CDR2 YFSETQ. The CDR3 runs 14 residues. The V gene lost 4 bases and the J gene lost 1 base, with 11 bases spanning the gap. Using reference TRBV5-1 and TRBJ1-1 for the parts outside the CDR3, the full variable domain is KAGVTQTPRYLIKTRGQQVTLSCSPISGHRSVSWYQQTPGQGLQFLFEYFSETQRNKGNFPGRFSGRQFSNSRSEMNVSTLELGDSALYLCASSAGHSNTEAFFGQGTRLTVV.

The rearrangement uses TRBV27 and TRBJ1-5; 7 nucleotides match TRBD1. The CDR3 covers 16 residues. The germline V gene has CDR1 MNHEY and CDR2 SMNVEV (reference sequence). With 5 bases clipped from V and 3 bases from J, the junction kept 10 bases outside the gene matches. CDR3 nucleotides: TGTGCCAGCAGTCGGGACAGCAGAGGATACAATCAGCCCCAGCATTTT. This gives the protein CASSRDSRGYNQPQHF.

As regards this clone: Other DNA sequences in the same sample also yield this CDR3. The chain has TRBV7-8 and TRBJ2-1; 11 positions agree with TRBD2. V lost 0 bases, J lost 6 bases, and 1 base stayed unmatched. Germline V CDR1 and CDR2: SGHVS, FQNEAQ. CDR3 length: 15 amino acids. CDR3 DNA sequence: TGTGCCAGCAGCTTAGCTAGCGGGGGGGGCAATGAGCAGTTCTTC. Translated, it gives CASSLASGGGNEQFF.

The chain recombines TRBV19 with TRBJ2-5, with 8 positions matching TRBD2. This CDR3 contains 15 residues. The ends lost 7 bases at V and 2 bases at J; junction bases unmatched: 9. CDR1 and CDR2 from the germline V gene are LNHDA and SQIVND (reference sequence). Here the CDR3 reads CASKRTGGAQETQYF. The CDR3 DNA sequence: TGTGCCAGTAAGCGTACGGGGGGGGCACAAGAGACCCAGTACTTC.

This sequence joins TRBV7-3 and TRBJ2-2; 9 positions match TRBD1. The CDR3 has 15 residues. V lost 5 bases and J lost 3; bases outside the gene matches: 4. Germline V lookup: CDR1 SGHTA, CDR2 FQGTGA. The CDR3 loop is CASSVTGGDTGELFF. In nucleotides, the CDR3 is TGTGCCAGCAGCGTCACAGGGGGCGACACCGGGGAGCTGTTTTTT.

This rearrangement joins TRBV19 to TRBJ1-5, with D unresolved. The CDR3 contains 16 residues. V lost 5 bases to trimming and J lost 1 base, with 15 bases between them. Germline loops: CDR1 LNHDA, CDR2 SQIVND (reference sequence). CDR3 loop: CASSVPAVVSNQPQHF. The DNA of the CDR3 is TGTGCCAGTAGTGTCCCCGCGGTTGTGAGCAATCAGCCCCAGCATTTT.

This chain connects TRBV6-5 to TRBJ1-1; the match to TRBD1 covers 8 bases. The V and J ends lost 10 bases and 4 bases, in that order; junction bases with no gene match: 8. This CDR3 is built from 13 residues. Germline assignment: CDR1 MNHEY and CDR2 SVGAGI. CDR3 sequence (DNA): TGTGCCATCCAGGGGGCCTGGAGCACTGAAGCTTTCTTT. It codes for CAIQGAWSTEAFF.

V and J are TRBV6-5 and TRBJ2-7, with a tentative D call TRBD1 (8 bases). The CDR3 sequence is 16 residues long. CDR1 and CDR2 (germline): MNHEY, SVGAGI. Trimming shortened V by 0 bases and J by 1 base, and 13 bases separated the two germline ends. The CDR3 loop is CASSYSDRGGSYEQYF. In DNA form, the CDR3 reads TGTGCCAGCAGTTACTCTGACAGGGGAGGGTCCTACGAGCAGTACTTC.

The CDR3 DNA is TGTGCCAGCAGTGATGGACAGGGGGTAGGAGAGACCCAGTACTTC. It translates to CASSDGQGVGETQYF. V and J are TRBV2 and TRBJ2-5; 10 bases match TRBD1. The CDR3 is made up of 15 amino acids. Germline V CDR1 and CDR2: SNHLY, FYNNEI. Germline trimming cut 3 bases from V and 4 bases from J; bases unmatched to any gene: 5.

This sequence joins TRBV7-2 and TRBJ2-3; no reliable D call. Germline assignment: CDR1 SGHTA and CDR2 FQGNSA. V shed 0 bases and J shed 4 bases, with 8 bases lying between them. The CDR3 consists of 14 residues. CDR3 bases: TGTGCCAGCAGCTTAGCTACTCGGCCAGATACGCAGTATTTT. It specifies CASSLATRPDTQYF.

Only a few counts were recorded for this clone. This chain links TRBV2 with TRBJ1-2, with D perhaps matching TRBD1 (5 bases). Between the trimmed V and J ends, which lost 4 bases and 5 bases, there was a span of 17 bases. Germline values: CDR1 SNHLY, CDR2 FYNNEI. The CDR3 runs 15 residues. The DNA of the CDR3 is TGTGCCAGCAGTGCGGGAGGAAAGGGGATTTATGGCTACACCTTC. Translating it yields CASSAGGKGIYGYTF.

The chain uses TRBV19 and TRBJ1-2; unclear D gene. Trimming took off 6 bases at V and 0 bases at J, with 17 bases between the two ends. The germline CDR1 and CDR2 sequences are LNHDA and SQIVND (reference sequence). The CDR3 is 16 residues long. In DNA, the CDR3 is TGTGCCAGTAGAGACCGTGAGATCAGAGCTAACTATGGCTACACCTTC. It is translated as CASRDREIRANYGYTF.

The chain recombines TRBV5-6 with TRBJ1-2; 11 positions agree with TRBD1. This CDR3 spans 13 amino acids. V was clipped by 3 bases and J by 6 bases; unmatched bases: 1. Germline V gene sequence: CDR1 SGHDT, CDR2 YYEEEE. The CDR3: CASSWTGGNGYTF. CDR3 DNA: TGTGCCAGCAGCTGGACAGGGGGCAATGGCTACACCTTC.

The chain uses TRBV20-1 and TRBJ1-3; weak D call: TRBD1 (6 bases). This CDR3 has 16 residues. Trimming took off 3 bases at V and 1 base at J, with 16 bases between the two ends. The germline gives CDR1 DFQATT, CDR2 SNEGSKA (reference sequence). In nucleotides, the CDR3 is TGCAGTGCTAGTAAGGCAGGGGTCGCATCTGGAAACACCATATATTTT. This codes for CSASKAGVASGNTIYF.

This clone was seen a few times. The genes are TRBV11-3 and TRBJ1-5, with 11 bases identical to TRBD1. This CDR3 is built from 15 residues. V lost 5 bases to trimming and J lost 7 bases; unmatched junction nucleotides: 7. Germline V lookup: CDR1 SGHNT, CDR2 YENEEA. The CDR3 DNA follows: TGTGCCAGCAGCCTCGGGACAGGGGGTAACCAGCCCCAGCATTTT. Its protein is CASSLGTGGNQPQHF. The full variable domain, in which reference TRBV11-3 and TRBJ1-5 provide the parts outside the CDR3, is EAGVVQSPRYKIIEKKQPVAFWCNPISGHNTLYWYLQNLGQGPELLIRYENEEAVDDSQLPKDRFSAERLKGVDSTLKIQPAELGDSAVYLCASSLGTGGNQPQHFGDGTRLSIL.

The V call is TRBV2, the J call TRBJ1-2; possibly TRBD1 for D (5 bases). The CDR3 covers 13 residues. Germline V gene sequence: CDR1 SNHLY, CDR2 FYNNEI. Trimming removed 4 bases from V and 3 bases from J, with 9 bases in between. The chain's CDR3 is CASSVGQDYGYTF. In DNA form, the CDR3 reads TGTGCCAGCAGTGTGGGGCAGGACTATGGCTACACCTTC. The full variable domain, its missing parts supplied by reference TRBV2 and TRBJ1-2, is EPEVTQTPSHQVTQMGQEVILRCVPISNHLYFYWYRQILGQKVEFLVSFYNNEISEKSEIFDDQFSVERPDGSNFTLKIRSTKLEDSAMYFCASSVGQDYGYTFGSGTRLTVV.

This clone was picked up one time. This chain's CDR3 is CASSQQITTNYGYTF. Here the CDR3 DNA reads TGCGCCAGCAGCCAACAGATTACCACTAACTATGGCTACACCTTC. This rearrangement joins TRBV4-1 to TRBJ1-2; D not resolved. Germline V gene data show CDR1 as MGHRA and CDR2 as YSYEKL. Trimming took 2 bases from V and 0 from J, leaving 10 bases between them. CDR3 length: 15 residues.

The chain has TRBV4-2 and TRBJ1-5; weak D call: TRBD1 (5 bases). Trimming removed 0 bases at V and 5 bases at J, with 14 bases between. Germline assignment: CDR1 LGHNA and CDR2 YNFKEQ. There are 16 residues in the CDR3. CDR3 nucleotides: TGTGCCAGCAGCCAAGATCCAGGGATTACCTATCAGCCCCAGCATTTT. This encodes CASSQDPGITYQPQHF.

V is TRBV5-1 and J is TRBJ2-5; D call uncertain. The germline V gene encodes CDR1 SGHRS and CDR2 YFSETQ. V was clipped by 0 bases and J by 5 bases, with 2 bases between them. This CDR3 comprises 11 residues. In DNA form, the CDR3 reads TGCGCCAGCAGCTTGGACGAGACCCAGTACTTC. Protein: CASSLDETQYF.

This rearrangement joins TRBV6-5 to TRBJ2-7, with D unclear. V shed 0 bases and J shed 6 bases, with 9 bases lying between them. Germline V gene sequence: CDR1 MNHEY, CDR2 SVGAGI. The CDR3 contains 13 residues. In nucleotides, the CDR3 is TGTGCCAGCAGTTACTCAAAACTCTCCGAGCAGTACGTC. As protein: CASSYSKLSEQYV.

V usage is TRBV6-5 and J usage is TRBJ1-1; a possible D gene is TRBD1 (5 bases). Deletions cut 10 bases from V and 2 bases from J, with 14 bases between. The germline V gene encodes CDR1 MNHEY and CDR2 SVGAGI. This CDR3 comprises 13 residues. CDR3 coding DNA: TGTGCCACCAAGCGCAGGGTAAACACTGAAGCTTTCTTT. Its protein is CATKRRVNTEAFF.

The chain couples TRBV21-1 to TRBJ2-1; TRBD2 is the table's D call and was not checked against the DNA. TRBV21-1 is a pseudogene. This CDR3 spans 14 amino acids. The CDR3: CASSKLAGADEQFF. The CDR3 DNA follows: TGTGCCAGCAGCAAGCTAGCGGGGGCGGATGAGCAGTTCTTC.

This rearrangement joins TRBV6-5 to TRBJ2-1; D possibly matches TRBD1 or TRBD2 (5 bases each). Trimming pared 0 bases from V and 4 bases from J, leaving 7 bases between. Looked up from germline, CDR1 is MNHEY and CDR2 is SVGAGI. CDR3 length: 14 residues. Here the CDR3 DNA reads TGTGCCAGCAGTTACTCGGGGGATTACAATGAGCAGTTCTTC. Amino acids: CASSYSGDYNEQFF.

V gene TRBV6-5 combines with J gene TRBJ2-7; 8 positions agree with TRBD2. Looked up from germline, CDR1 is MNHEY and CDR2 is SVGAGI. Trimming removed 5 bases from V and 1 base from J; junction bases left unmatched: 7. CDR3 size: 15 residues. CDR3 nucleotides: TGTGCCAGCAGTCCCTTAGCGGGGCGATCCTACGAGCAGTACTTC. Translated: CASSPLAGRSYEQYF.

This chain links TRBV5-1 with TRBJ2-5, with D possibly matching TRBD1 (6 bases). CDR1 is SGHRS and CDR2 is YFSETQ in the germline V gene. Trimming removed 9 bases from V and 1 base from J, with 13 bases in between. This CDR3 is built from 13 residues. This chain's CDR3 is CATNLGGQETQYF. CDR3 nucleotide sequence: TGCGCCACCAATTTAGGGGGCCAAGAGACCCAGTACTTC.

The chain joins TRBV2 to TRBJ2-4; D may be TRBD1 or TRBD2 (5 bases each). V shed 5 bases and J shed 4 bases, with 9 bases lying between them. The V gene's germline CDR1 is SNHLY and CDR2 FYNNEI. This CDR3 comprises 13 residues. CDR3 sequence: CASSRGTKNIQYF. In DNA, the CDR3 is TGTGCCAGCAGTCGAGGGACGAAAAACATTCAGTACTTC.

In its sample, this clone was seen once. CDR3 bases: TGTGCCATCAAACCCACAGGGACGCCCACTGAAGCTTTCTTT. Protein product: CAIKPTGTPTEAFF. J is TRBJ1-1 and V is TRBV6-5; tentatively, D is TRBD1 (6 bases). Germline V CDR1 and CDR2: MNHEY, SVGAGI. The CDR3 is 14 residues long. Between the trimmed V and J ends, which lost 10 bases and 4 bases, there was a span of 19 bases.

The chain carries TRBV5-1 and TRBJ1-3; D not resolved. This CDR3 comprises 15 residues. Germline V CDR1 and CDR2: SGHRS, YFSETQ. The V and J ends lost 2 bases and 2 bases respectively, with 11 bases between them. CDR3 amino acids: CASSFGGLAGNTIYF. The CDR3 coding sequence is TGCGCCAGCAGCTTCGGAGGGTTAGCTGGAAACACCATATATTTT.

The chain combines TRBV21-1 with TRBJ1-3. TRBV21-1 is a pseudogene locus. This CDR3 is 17 amino acids long. As DNA, the CDR3 is TGTGCCAGCAGCAAAGTACTGGCCTGGAGCTCTGGAAACACCATATATTTT. Its translation: CASSKVLAWSSGNTIYF.

This clone turned up a few times. This chain connects TRBV2 to TRBJ1-5; TRBD1 is a possible D gene (5 bases). Germline lookup yields CDR1 SNHLY and CDR2 FYNNEI. This CDR3 contains 15 residues. V shed 6 bases and J shed 2 bases, with 14 bases lying between them. The CDR3 DNA sequence: TGTGCCAGCAGACGGGGCTTGTCGGGCAATCAGCCCCAGCATTTT. Translated: CASRRGLSGNQPQHF.

This chain uses TRBV27 with TRBJ2-4, with D maybe TRBD1 (5 bases). Trimming shortened V by 4 bases and J by 0 bases, and 13 bases separated the two germline ends. There are 16 residues in the CDR3. Looked up from germline, CDR1 is MNHEY and CDR2 is SMNVEV (reference sequence). In DNA, the CDR3 is TGTGCCAGCAGTTCGACAGATACTTTAGCCAAAAACATTCAGTACTTC. It translates to CASSSTDTLAKNIQYF.

V and J are TRBV2 and TRBJ1-4, with D unresolved. Germline V gene lookup returns CDR1 SNHLY and CDR2 FYNNEI. Trimming took 6 bases from V and 7 from J, leaving 12 bases between them. This CDR3 has 13 residues. The CDR3 spells CASRGKRAEKLFF. The CDR3 region has the DNA TGTGCCAGCAGGGGGAAGCGGGCTGAAAAACTGTTTTTT.